This T cell receptor (beta chain) comes out of a study of blood T cell repertoires in COVID-19. In this sample, this clone turned up once. The junction had 9 bases not matched to a gene; V was cut back by 0 bases and J by 6 bases. The CDR3 runs to 19 residues. The germline gives CDR1 SGDLS, CDR2 YYNGEE. Assay: immunoSEQ multiplex PCR; the TCRdb copy retains only in-frame clones and omits some. The profile shows 100,000 to 150,000 clones, about 92% of them singletons. The origin of this receptor is a middle-aged man with active COVID-19. Source material: peripheral blood. The chain uses TRBV9 and TRBJ2-1; 16 nucleotides agree with TRBD2. CDR3 DNA sequence: TGTGCCAGCAGCGTAGATCGTGGGACTAGCGGGAGGGTTTTCAATGAGCAGTTCTTC. This codes for CASSVDRGTSGRVFNEQFF.